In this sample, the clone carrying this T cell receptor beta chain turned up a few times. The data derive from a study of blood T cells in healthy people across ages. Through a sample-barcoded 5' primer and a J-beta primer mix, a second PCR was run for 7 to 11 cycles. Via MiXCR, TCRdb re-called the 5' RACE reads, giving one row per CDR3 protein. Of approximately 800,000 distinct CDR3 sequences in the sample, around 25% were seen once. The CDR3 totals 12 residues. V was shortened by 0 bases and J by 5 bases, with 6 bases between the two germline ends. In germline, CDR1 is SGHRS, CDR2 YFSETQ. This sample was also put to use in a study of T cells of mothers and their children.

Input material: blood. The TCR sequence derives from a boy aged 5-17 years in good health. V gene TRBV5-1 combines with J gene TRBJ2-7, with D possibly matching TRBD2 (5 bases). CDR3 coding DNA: TGCGCCAGCAGCTTGGAGGAGGACGAGCAGTACTTC. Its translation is CASSLEEDEQYF.